This entry lists 13 T cell receptor beta chains sequenced from one sample in a study of T cell responses to AZD1222 COVID-19 vaccine. Sequenced by immunoSEQ multiplex PCR; TCRdb stores in-frame clones only, minus some. The sample lists about 120,000 clones, around 87% occurring once. The starting material was peripheral blood, obtained on day 0 of AZD1222 vaccination. The receptors originated from an adult in good health.

This chain links TRBV7-9 with TRBJ2-1; 9 nucleotides match TRBD2. V lost 5 bases and J lost 5; bases outside the gene matches: 7. The CDR3 consists of 15 residues. In germline, CDR1 is SEHNR, CDR2 FQNEAQ (reference sequence). In nucleotides, the CDR3 is TGTGCCAGCAGCCCTAGCGGGGAGGGAAACAATGAGCAGTTCTTC. It codes for CASSPSGEGNNEQFF.

The V call is TRBV6-5, the J call TRBJ2-5, with a tentative D call TRBD2 (5 bases). With 7 bases removed from V and 5 bases from J, the gap between germline ends came to 17 bases. The CDR3 runs to 14 residues. Looked up from germline, CDR1 is MNHEY and CDR2 is SVGAGI. The CDR3: CASMSAVAWETQYF. CDR3 nucleotide sequence: TGTGCCAGCATGTCTGCGGTAGCGTGGGAGACCCAGTACTTC.

The genes are TRBV27 and TRBJ2-2; 11 bases are shared with TRBD1. The germline CDR1 and CDR2 sequences are MNHEY and SMNVEV (reference sequence). This CDR3 is built from 15 residues. V trimming: 5 bases; J trimming: 6 bases; junction bases outside the gene matches: 5. The CDR3 coding sequence is TGTGCCAGCAGTGCCGGGACAGGGGGTGCCGGGGAGCTGTTTTTT. Encoded protein: CASSAGTGGAGELFF.

Concerning this clone itself: In the same sample, other DNA sequences code for this CDR3. The chain links TRBV3-1 (or the pseudogene TRBV3-2) to TRBJ1-1; 7 bases agree with TRBD1. The CDR3 sequence is 13 residues long. The ends lost 4 bases at V and 4 bases at J; junction bases unmatched: 3. The germline CDR1 and CDR2 sequences are LGHDT and YNNKEL (reference sequence). The CDR3: CASSPAGGTEAFF. DNA for the CDR3: TGTGCCAGCAGCCCCGCAGGGGGCACTGAAGCTTTCTTT.

The chain has TRBV18 and TRBJ1-2; possibly TRBD1 for D (5 bases). V was cut by 6 bases and J by 4 bases, with 15 bases left in between. Germline loops: CDR1 KGHSH, CDR2 LQKENI. There are 14 residues in the CDR3. The CDR3 DNA reads TGTGCCAGCTCGTCTCCCGGGACTGCCTATGGCTACACCTTC. Translating it yields CASSSPGTAYGYTF.

The chain is built from TRBV5-1 and TRBJ1-5; D uncertain. Trimming took 4 bases from V and 2 from J, leaving 10 bases between them. Germline V gene data show CDR1 as SGHRS and CDR2 as YFSETQ. The CDR3 is made up of 14 amino acids. The CDR3 spells CASSRNGGNQPQHF. The CDR3 DNA follows: TGCGCCAGCAGCCGTAACGGGGGCAATCAGCCCCAGCATTTT.

The genes are TRBV3-1 (or the pseudogene TRBV3-2) and TRBJ2-5; 10 nucleotides line up with TRBD1. Unmatched junction bases numbered 7, after V lost 4 bases and J lost 2 bases. This CDR3 is 16 amino acids long. Per the germline V gene, CDR1 is LGHDT and CDR2 is YNNKEL (reference sequence). The CDR3 sequence is CASSPLPGQGQETQYF. CDR3 bases: TGTGCCAGCAGCCCCTTACCGGGACAGGGGCAAGAGACCCAGTACTTC.

CDR3 loop: CASSLFRIEAFF. In nucleotides, the CDR3 is TGTGCCAGCAGTTTATTTCGTATTGAAGCTTTCTTT. The chain combines TRBV27 with TRBJ1-1; no definite D call. CDR3 length: 12 residues. Germline lookup yields CDR1 MNHEY and CDR2 SMNVEV (reference sequence). V was pared by 1 base and J by 7 bases, with 7 bases between.

The rearrangement uses TRBV15 and TRBJ2-1, with TRBD1 identical over 8 bases. Germline V gene sequence: CDR1 LNHNV, CDR2 YYDKDF (reference sequence). The CDR3 has 16 amino acids. With V trimmed by 1 base and J by 7 bases, 9 bases remained unmatched. In DNA form, the CDR3 reads TGTGCCACCAGCAGAGTCACTTTCAGGGGGCTTAATGAGCAGTTCTTC. It yields the protein CATSRVTFRGLNEQFF.

The CDR3 region is CASSRDRVHGYTF. CDR3 nucleotides: TGTGCCAGCAGCCGAGACAGGGTTCATGGCTACACCTTC. This rearrangement joins TRBV7-3 to TRBJ1-2, with TRBD1 matching 7 bases. V was clipped by 5 bases and J by 6 bases; unmatched bases: 6. Germline V gene data show CDR1 as SGHTA and CDR2 as FQGTGA. CDR3 length: 13 amino acids.

This clone was seen a handful of times. The chain joins TRBV29-1 to TRBJ2-5; 11 nucleotides agree with TRBD2. After removal of 5 bases from V and 1 base from J, the junction contained 9 bases not matched to a gene. Germline V gene sequence: CDR1 SQVTM, CDR2 ANQGSEA. The CDR3 sequence is 16 residues long. The CDR3 DNA sequence: TGCAGCGTTCCGGGACCGGGACTAGCGGTCCAAGAGACCCAGTACTTC. Translation gives CSVPGPGLAVQETQYF.

The CDR3 protein is CASSLHYEQYF. CDR3 DNA: TGTGCCAGCAGTCTACACTACGAGCAGTACTTC. The chain joins TRBV12-3 or TRBV12-4 to TRBJ2-7; D is undetermined. The CDR3 is made up of 11 amino acids. V lost 5 bases, J lost 3 bases, and 5 bases lay in between.

This chain uses TRBV2 with TRBJ1-6; D uncertain. The CDR3 has 13 amino acids. With 5 bases removed from V and 7 bases from J, the gap between germline ends came to 9 bases. The germline V gene encodes CDR1 SNHLY and CDR2 FYNNEI. The CDR3, as DNA: TGTGCCAGCAGTACAAACAAGAATTCACCCCTCCACTTT. This translates into CASSTNKNSPLHF.